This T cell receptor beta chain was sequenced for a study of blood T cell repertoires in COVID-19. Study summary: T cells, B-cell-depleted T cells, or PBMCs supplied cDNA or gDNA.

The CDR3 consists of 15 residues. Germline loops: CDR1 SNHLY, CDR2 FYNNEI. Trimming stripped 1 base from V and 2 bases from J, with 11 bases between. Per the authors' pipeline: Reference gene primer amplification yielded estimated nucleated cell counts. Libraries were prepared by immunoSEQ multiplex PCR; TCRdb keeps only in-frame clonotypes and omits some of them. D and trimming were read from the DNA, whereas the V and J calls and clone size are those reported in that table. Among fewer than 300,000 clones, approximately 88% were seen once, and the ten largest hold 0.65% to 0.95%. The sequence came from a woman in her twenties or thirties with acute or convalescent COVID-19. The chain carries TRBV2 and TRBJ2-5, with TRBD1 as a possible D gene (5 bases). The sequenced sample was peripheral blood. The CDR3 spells CASSEVGPLQETQYF. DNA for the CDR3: TGTGCCAGCAGTGAAGTGGGGCCGCTTCAAGAGACCCAGTACTTC.